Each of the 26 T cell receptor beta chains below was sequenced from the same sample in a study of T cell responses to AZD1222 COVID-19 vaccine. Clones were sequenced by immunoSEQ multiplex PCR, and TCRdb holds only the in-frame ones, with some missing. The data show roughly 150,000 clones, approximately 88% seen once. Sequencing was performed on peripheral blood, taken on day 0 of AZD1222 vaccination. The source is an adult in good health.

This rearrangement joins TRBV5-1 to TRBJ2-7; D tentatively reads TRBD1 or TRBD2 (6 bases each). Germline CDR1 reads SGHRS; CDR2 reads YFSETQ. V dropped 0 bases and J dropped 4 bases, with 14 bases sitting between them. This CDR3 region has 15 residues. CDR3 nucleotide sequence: TGCGCCAGCAGCTTGGGAGGGGGGCGCATATACGAGCAGTACTTC. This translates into CASSLGGGRIYEQYF.

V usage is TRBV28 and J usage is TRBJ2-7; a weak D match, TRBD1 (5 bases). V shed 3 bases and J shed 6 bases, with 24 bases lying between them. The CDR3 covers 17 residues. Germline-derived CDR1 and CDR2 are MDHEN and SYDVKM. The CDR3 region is CASSFDPAGNTSSEQYF. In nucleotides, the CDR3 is TGTGCCAGCAGTTTTGACCCCGCAGGGAACACTTCGTCCGAGCAGTACTTC.

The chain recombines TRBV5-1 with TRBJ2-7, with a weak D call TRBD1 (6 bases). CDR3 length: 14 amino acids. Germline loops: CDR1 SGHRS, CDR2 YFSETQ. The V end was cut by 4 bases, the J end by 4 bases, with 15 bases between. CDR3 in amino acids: CASSTGSPQYEQYF. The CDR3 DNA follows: TGCGCCAGCAGCACAGGGAGCCCCCAGTACGAGCAGTACTTC.

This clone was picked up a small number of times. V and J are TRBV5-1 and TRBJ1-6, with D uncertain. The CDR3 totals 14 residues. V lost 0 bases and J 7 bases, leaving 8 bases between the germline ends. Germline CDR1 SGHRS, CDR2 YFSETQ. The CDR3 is CASSLEQQNSPLHF. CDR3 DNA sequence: TGCGCCAGCAGCTTGGAACAGCAGAATTCACCCCTCCACTTT.

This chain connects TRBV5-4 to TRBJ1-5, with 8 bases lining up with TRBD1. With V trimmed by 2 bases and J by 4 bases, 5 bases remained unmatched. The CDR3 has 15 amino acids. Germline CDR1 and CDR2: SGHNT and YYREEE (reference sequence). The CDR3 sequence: CASSLGGDRNQPQHF. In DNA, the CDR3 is TGTGCCAGCAGCTTAGGAGGGGACAGGAATCAGCCCCAGCATTTT.

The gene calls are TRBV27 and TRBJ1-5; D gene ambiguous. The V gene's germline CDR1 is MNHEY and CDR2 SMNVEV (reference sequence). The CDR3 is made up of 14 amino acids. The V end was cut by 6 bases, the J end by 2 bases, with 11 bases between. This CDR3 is CASSDGGGNQPQHF. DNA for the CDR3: TGTGCCAGCAGCGACGGTGGGGGCAATCAGCCCCAGCATTTT.

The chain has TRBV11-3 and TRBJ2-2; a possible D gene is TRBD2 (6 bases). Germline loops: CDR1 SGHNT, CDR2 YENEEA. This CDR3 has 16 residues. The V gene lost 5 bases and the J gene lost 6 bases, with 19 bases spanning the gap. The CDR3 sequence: CASSPGPGEGSGELFF. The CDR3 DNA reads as TGTGCCAGCAGCCCGGGACCGGGAGAGGGGTCCGGGGAGCTGTTTTTT. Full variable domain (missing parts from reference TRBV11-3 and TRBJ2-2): EAGVVQSPRYKIIEKKQPVAFWCNPISGHNTLYWYLQNLGQGPELLIRYENEEAVDDSQLPKDRFSAERLKGVDSTLKIQPAELGDSAVYLCASSPGPGEGSGELFFGEGSRLTVL.

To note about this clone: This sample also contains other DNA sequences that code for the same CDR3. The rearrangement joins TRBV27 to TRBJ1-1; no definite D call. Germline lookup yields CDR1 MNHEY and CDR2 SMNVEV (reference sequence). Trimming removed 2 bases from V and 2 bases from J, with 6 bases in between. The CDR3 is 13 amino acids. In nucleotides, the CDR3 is TGTGCCAGCAGTTTAAGACAAAACACTGAAGCTTTCTTT. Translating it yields CASSLRQNTEAFF.

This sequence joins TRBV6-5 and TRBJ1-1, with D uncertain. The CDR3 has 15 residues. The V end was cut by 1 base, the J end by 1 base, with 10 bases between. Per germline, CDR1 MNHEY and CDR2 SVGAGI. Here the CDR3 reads CASSYFPVRNTEAFF. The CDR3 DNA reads TGTGCCAGCAGTTACTTCCCAGTCCGGAACACTGAAGCTTTCTTT.

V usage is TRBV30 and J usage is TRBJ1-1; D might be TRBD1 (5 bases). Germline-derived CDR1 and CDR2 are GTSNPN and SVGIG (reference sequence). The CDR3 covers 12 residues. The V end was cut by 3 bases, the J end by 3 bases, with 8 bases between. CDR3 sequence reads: CAWRGGDTEAFF. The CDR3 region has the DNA TGTGCCTGGAGAGGAGGGGACACTGAAGCTTTCTTT. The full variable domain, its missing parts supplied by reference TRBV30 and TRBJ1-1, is SQTIHQWPATLVQPVGSPLSLECTVEGTSNPNLYWYRQAAGRGLQLLFYSVGIGQISSEVPQNLSASRPQDRQFILSSKKLLLSDSGFYLCAWRGGDTEAFFGQGTRLTVV.

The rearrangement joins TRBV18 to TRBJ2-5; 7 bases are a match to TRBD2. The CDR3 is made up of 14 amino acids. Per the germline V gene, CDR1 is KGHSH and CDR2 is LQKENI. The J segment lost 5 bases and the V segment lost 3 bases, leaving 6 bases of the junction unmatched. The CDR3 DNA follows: TGTGCCAGCTCACCTCAGGCCGGGGGGGAGACCCAGTACTTC. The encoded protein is CASSPQAGGETQYF.

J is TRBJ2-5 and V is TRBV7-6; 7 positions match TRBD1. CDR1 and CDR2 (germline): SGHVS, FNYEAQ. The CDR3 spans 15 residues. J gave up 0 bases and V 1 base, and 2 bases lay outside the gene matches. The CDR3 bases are TGTGCCAGCAGCTTAGGAGACAGGGACCAAGAGACCCAGTACTTC. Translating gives CASSLGDRDQETQYF.

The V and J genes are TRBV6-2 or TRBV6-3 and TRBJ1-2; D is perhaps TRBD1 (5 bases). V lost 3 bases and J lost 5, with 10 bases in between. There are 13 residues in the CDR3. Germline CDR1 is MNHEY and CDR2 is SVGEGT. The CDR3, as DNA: TGTGCCAGCAGTTATCAGGGAAGTTATGGCTACACCTTC. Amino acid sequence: CASSYQGSYGYTF.

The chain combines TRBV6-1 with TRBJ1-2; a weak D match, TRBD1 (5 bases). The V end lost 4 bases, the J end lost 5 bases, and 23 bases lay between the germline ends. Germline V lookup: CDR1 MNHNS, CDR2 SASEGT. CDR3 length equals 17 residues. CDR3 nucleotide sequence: TGTGCCAGCAGTGCCACCGCAGGGCCCCTCCCCCTATATGGCTACACCTTC. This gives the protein CASSATAGPLPLYGYTF.

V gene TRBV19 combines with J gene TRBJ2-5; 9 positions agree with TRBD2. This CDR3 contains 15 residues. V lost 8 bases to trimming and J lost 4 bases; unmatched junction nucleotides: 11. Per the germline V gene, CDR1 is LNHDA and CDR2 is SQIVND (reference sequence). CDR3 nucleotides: TGTGCCAGTGGGCCCGCAGGGACTAGCAGAGAGACCCAGTACTTC. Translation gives CASGPAGTSRETQYF.

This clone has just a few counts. The CDR3 DNA follows: TGTGCCAGCAGCTTATCGGCTAGCGGGAGGAAAAGCTCCTACGAGCAGTACTTC. Its protein is CASSLSASGRKSSYEQYF. The V call is TRBV7-6, the J call TRBJ2-7, with TRBD2 identical over 11 bases. V was pared by 2 bases and J by 0 bases, with 9 bases of the junction left unmatched. The V gene's germline CDR1 is SGHVS and CDR2 FNYEAQ. The CDR3 length is 18 residues.

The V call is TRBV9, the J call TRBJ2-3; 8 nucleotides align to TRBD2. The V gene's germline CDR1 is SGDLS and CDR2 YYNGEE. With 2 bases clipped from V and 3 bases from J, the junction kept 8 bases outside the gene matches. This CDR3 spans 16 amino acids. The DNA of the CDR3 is TGTGCCAGCAGCGTGACCACGGGAGGGCCGACAGATACGCAGTATTTT. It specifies CASSVTTGGPTDTQYF.

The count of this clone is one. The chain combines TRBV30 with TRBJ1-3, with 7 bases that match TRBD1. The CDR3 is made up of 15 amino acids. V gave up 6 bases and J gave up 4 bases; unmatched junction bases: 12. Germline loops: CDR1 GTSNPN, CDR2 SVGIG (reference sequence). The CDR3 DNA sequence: TGTGCCTGTCACCCTCGCAGGGGGTCCGGAAACACCATATATTTT. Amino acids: CACHPRRGSGNTIYF.

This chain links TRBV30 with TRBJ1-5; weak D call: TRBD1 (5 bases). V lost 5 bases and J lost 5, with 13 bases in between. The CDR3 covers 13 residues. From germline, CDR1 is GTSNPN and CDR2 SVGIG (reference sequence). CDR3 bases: TGTGCCTGGGGGAAGGGGATCGATCAGCCCCAGCATTTT. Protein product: CAWGKGIDQPQHF.

The CDR3 nucleotides are TGTGCCAGTAGAATTATAGGGGGATCGACTGGCTACACCTTC. It is translated as CASRIIGGSTGYTF. The gene calls are TRBV19 and TRBJ1-2; a possible D gene is TRBD1 (6 bases). Germline V lookup: CDR1 LNHDA, CDR2 SQIVND (reference sequence). The germline V and J ends were trimmed by 6 bases and 7 bases, with 18 bases remaining between them. This CDR3 spans 14 amino acids.

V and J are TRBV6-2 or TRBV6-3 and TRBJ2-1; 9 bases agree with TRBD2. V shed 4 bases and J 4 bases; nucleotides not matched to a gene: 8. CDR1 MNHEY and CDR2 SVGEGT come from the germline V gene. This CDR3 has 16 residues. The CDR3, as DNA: TGTGCCAGCAGTTTCCCCAGGAGCGGGGGGTACAATGAGCAGTTCTTC. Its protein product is CASSFPRSGGYNEQFF.

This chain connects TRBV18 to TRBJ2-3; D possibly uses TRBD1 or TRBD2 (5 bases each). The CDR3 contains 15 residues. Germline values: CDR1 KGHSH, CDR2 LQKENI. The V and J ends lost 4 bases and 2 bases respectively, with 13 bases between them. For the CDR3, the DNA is TGTGCCAGCTCACTGGGGACGGCGTTCACAGATACGCAGTATTTT. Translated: CASSLGTAFTDTQYF.

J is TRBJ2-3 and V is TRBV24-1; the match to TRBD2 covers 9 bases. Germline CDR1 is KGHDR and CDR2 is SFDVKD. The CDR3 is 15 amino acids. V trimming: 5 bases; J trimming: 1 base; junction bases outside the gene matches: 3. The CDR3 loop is CATSARLAGTDTQYF. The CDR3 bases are TGTGCCACCAGTGCCAGACTAGCGGGCACAGATACGCAGTATTTT.

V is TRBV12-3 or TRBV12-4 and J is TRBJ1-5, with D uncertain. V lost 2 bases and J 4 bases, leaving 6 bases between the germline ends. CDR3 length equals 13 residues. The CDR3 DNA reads TGTGCCAGCAGTTTACGTAAGAATCAGCCCCAGCATTTT. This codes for CASSLRKNQPQHF.

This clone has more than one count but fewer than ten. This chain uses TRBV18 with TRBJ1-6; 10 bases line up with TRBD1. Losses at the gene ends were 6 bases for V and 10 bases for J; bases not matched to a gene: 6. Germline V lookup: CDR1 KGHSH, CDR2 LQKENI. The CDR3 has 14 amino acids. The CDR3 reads CASSRDRGDSPLHF. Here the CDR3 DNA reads TGTGCCAGCTCCCGGGACAGGGGAGACTCACCCCTCCACTTT.

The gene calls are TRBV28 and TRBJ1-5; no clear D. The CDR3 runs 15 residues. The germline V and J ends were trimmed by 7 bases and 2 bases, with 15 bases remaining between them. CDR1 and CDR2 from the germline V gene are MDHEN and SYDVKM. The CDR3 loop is CASTLYGSGNQPQHF. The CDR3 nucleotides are TGTGCCAGCACTCTTTACGGATCGGGCAATCAGCCCCAGCATTTT.